These 6 T cell receptor beta chains were sequenced from one sample in a study of blood T cell repertoires in COVID-19. Clones were sequenced by immunoSEQ multiplex PCR, and TCRdb holds only the in-frame ones, with some missing. The repertoire consists of over 60,000 clones, with approximately 86% occurring once and the leading ten covering roughly 1%. The sequencing sample was made of peripheral blood. These receptors were collected from a man between 70 and 80 years old with acute or convalescent COVID-19.

CDR3 region: CATSDLVAERADTQYF. The CDR3 DNA is TGTGCCACCAGTGACCTCGTGGCGGAGAGGGCGGATACGCAGTATTTT. The V and J genes are TRBV24-1 and TRBJ2-3, with D maybe TRBD2 (5 bases). The V and J ends lost 4 bases and 6 bases respectively, with 19 bases between them. Germline CDR1 KGHDR, CDR2 SFDVKD. The CDR3 spans 16 residues.

J is TRBJ2-1 and V is TRBV5-1; D gene unclear. The CDR3 runs to 13 residues. Trimming removed 4 bases from V and 12 bases from J, with 17 bases in between. Looked up from germline, CDR1 is SGHRS and CDR2 is YFSETQ. This chain's CDR3 is CASSGRSGPWQFF. The CDR3 DNA reads as TGCGCCAGCAGCGGTCGCAGTGGGCCGTGGCAGTTCTTC.

The CDR3 DNA sequence: TGCAGCGTTGCTTCAGGCACTTATGGCTACACCTTC. Its protein is CSVASGTYGYTF. This chain joins TRBV29-1 and TRBJ1-2; no reliable D call. Looked up from germline, CDR1 is SQVTM and CDR2 is ANQGSEA. V dropped 4 bases and J dropped 5 bases, with 11 bases sitting between them. CDR3 size: 12 residues.

The V and J genes are TRBV7-3 and TRBJ2-1; D is unclear. This CDR3 is 13 amino acids long. Germline CDR1 and CDR2: SGHTA and FQGTGA. Trimming pared 2 bases from V and 8 bases from J, leaving 10 bases between. The CDR3 DNA follows: TGTGCCAGCAGCTTACGCCCGGCGGATGAGCAGTTCTTC. Translated, it gives CASSLRPADEQFF.

The chain employs TRBV29-1 and TRBJ2-4, with D tentatively TRBD2 (5 bases). This CDR3 contains 12 residues. The germline gives CDR1 SQVTM, CDR2 ANQGSEA. V was pared by 4 bases and J by 7 bases, with 11 bases between. The CDR3 DNA sequence: TGCAGCGTTGCGACTATTACGAACATTCAGTACTTC. Translated, it gives CSVATITNIQYF.

The chain uses TRBV24-1 and TRBJ2-3; tentative D call: TRBD2 (6 bases). The CDR3 loop spans 13 amino acids. Germline V gives CDR1 KGHDR, CDR2 SFDVKD. Trimming shortened V by 4 bases and J by 4 bases, and 8 bases separated the two germline ends. In nucleotides, the CDR3 is TGTGCCACCAGTGAGGAGGGAGCAGATACGCAGTATTTT. This sequence encodes CATSEEGADTQYF.